This T cell receptor (beta chain) was obtained from a study of blood T cells in healthy people across ages. Sample-barcoded 5' priming and a J-beta primer mix drove a second PCR of roughly 7 to 11 cycles. There were at least 3 million CDR3-containing paired-end reads obtained from each sample. TCRdb itself ran the 5' RACE reads through MiXCR, one entry per CDR3 protein. In the table there are more than 450,000 distinct CDR3 sequences, roughly a quarter of which are singletons. The sample, around 9.9 milliliters of peripheral blood, was drawn from each donor. This clonotype was seen only a few times. The antigen is unknown. General study results and limits: The study found more naive CD4+ cells and higher diversity in long-lived than aged donors.

The V and J ends lost 1 base and 5 bases respectively, with 16 bases between them. Looked up from germline, CDR1 is SGHTA and CDR2 is FQGNSA. The CDR3 has 16 amino acids. Separately, the same data were catalogued under a study of T cells of mothers and their children. That source adds: Sample barcodes and 2-4 random nucleotides came from the second PCR's M1S primer.

The sequencing sample was made of blood. The TCR sequence derives from a boy aged 2 to 10 in good health. V is TRBV7-2 and J is TRBJ2-3; TRBD1 is a possible D gene (5 bases). The CDR3 DNA sequence: TGTGCCAGCAGCTTAGTATTCCACAGGCCCAAAGATACGCAGTATTTT. Amino acids: CASSLVFHRPKDTQYF.